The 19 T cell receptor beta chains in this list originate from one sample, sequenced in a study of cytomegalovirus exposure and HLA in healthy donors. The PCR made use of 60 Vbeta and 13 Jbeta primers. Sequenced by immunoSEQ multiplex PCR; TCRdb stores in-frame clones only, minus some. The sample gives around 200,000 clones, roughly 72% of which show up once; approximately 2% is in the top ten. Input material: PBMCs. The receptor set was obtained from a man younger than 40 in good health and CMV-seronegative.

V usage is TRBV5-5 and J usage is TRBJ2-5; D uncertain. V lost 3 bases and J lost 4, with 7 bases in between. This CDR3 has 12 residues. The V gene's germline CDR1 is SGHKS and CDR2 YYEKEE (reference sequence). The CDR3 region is CASSSYLETQYF. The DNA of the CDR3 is TGTGCCAGCAGCTCCTACCTAGAGACCCAGTACTTC.

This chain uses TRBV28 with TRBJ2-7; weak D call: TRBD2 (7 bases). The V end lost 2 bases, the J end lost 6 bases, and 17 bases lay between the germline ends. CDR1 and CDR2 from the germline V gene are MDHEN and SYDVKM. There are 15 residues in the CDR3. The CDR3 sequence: CASSLAGAGVGEQYF. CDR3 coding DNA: TGTGCCAGCAGTTTAGCGGGGGCAGGGGTGGGCGAGCAGTACTTC.

The CDR3 DNA reads TGTGCCAGCAGTCCTCTTTCCACAGATACGCAGTATTTT. Its protein product is CASSPLSTDTQYF. The chain combines TRBV28 with TRBJ2-3; D not certain. Germline V gene lookup returns CDR1 MDHEN and CDR2 SYDVKM. The CDR3 runs 13 residues. Trimming cost V 5 bases and J 2 bases, with 8 bases left between them.

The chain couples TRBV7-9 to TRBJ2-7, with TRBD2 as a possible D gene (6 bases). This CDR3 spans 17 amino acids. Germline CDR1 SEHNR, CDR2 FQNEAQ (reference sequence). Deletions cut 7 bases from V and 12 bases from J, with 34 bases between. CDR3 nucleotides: TGTGCCAGCACCCCTCTAGGTGTGCGGGGCCGTTCCATGGGCTGGTACTTC. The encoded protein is CASTPLGVRGRSMGWYF.

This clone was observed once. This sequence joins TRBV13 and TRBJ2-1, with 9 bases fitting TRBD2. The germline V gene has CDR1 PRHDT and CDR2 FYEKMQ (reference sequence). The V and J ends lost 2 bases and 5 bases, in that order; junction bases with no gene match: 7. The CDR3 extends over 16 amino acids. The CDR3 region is CASSLRPAGGNNEQFF. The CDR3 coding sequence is TGTGCCAGCAGCTTACGTCCAGCGGGAGGAAACAATGAGCAGTTCTTC. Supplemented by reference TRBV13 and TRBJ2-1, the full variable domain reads AAGVIQSPRHLIKEKRETATLKCYPIPRHDTVYWYQQGPGQDPQFLISFYEKMQSDKGSIPDRFSAQQFSDYHSELNMSSLELGDSALYFCASSLRPAGGNNEQFFGPGTRLTVL.

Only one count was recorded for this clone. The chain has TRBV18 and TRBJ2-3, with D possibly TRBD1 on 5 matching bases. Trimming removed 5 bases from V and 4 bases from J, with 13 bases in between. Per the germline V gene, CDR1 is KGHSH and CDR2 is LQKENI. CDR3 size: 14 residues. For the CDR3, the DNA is TGTGCCAGCTCAGACGCAGGGCATCCAGATACGCAGTATTTT. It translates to CASSDAGHPDTQYF. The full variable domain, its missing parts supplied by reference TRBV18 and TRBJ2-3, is NAGVMQNPRHLVRRRGQEARLRCSPMKGHSHVYWYRQLPEEGLKFMVYLQKENIIDESGMPKERFSAEFPKEGPSILRIQQVVRGDSAAYFCASSDAGHPDTQYFGPGTRLTVL.

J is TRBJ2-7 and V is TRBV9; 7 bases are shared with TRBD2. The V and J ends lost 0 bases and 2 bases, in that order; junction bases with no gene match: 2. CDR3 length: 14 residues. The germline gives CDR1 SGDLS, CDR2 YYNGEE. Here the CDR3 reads CASSVGGSTYEQYF. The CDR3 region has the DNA TGTGCCAGCAGCGTAGGCGGGAGTACCTACGAGCAGTACTTC. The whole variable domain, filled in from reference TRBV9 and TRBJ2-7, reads DSGVTQTPKHLITATGQRVTLRCSPRSGDLSVYWYQQSLDQGLQFLIQYYNGEERAKGNILERFSAQQFPDLHSELNLSSLELGDSALYFCASSVGGSTYEQYFGPGTRLTVT.

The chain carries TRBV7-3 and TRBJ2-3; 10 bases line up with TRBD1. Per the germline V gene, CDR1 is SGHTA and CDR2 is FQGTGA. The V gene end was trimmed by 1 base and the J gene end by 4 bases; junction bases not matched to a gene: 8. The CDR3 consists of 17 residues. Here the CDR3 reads CASSLRTGTGVADTQYF. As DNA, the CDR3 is TGTGCCAGCAGCTTAAGAACCGGGACAGGGGTCGCAGATACGCAGTATTTT.

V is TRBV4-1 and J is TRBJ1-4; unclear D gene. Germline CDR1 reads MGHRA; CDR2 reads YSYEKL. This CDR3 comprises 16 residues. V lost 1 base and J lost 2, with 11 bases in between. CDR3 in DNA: TGCGCCAGCAGCCAAGGCAGAGGGTACACTAATGAAAAACTGTTTTTT. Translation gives CASSQGRGYTNEKLFF.

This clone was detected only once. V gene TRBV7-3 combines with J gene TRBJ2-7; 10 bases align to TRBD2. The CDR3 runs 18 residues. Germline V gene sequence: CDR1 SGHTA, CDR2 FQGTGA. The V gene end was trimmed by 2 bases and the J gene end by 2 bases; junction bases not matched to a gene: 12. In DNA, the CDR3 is TGTGCCAGCAGCTTACGGCCTAGCGGGAGAAGGTTCACCTACGAGCAGTACTTC. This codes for CASSLRPSGRRFTYEQYF. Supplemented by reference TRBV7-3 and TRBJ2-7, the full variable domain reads GAGVSQTPSNKVTEKGKYVELRCDPISGHTALYWYRQSLGQGPEFLIYFQGTGAADDSGLPNDRFFAVRPEGSVSTLKIQRTERGDSAVYLCASSLRPSGRRFTYEQYFGPGTRLTVT.

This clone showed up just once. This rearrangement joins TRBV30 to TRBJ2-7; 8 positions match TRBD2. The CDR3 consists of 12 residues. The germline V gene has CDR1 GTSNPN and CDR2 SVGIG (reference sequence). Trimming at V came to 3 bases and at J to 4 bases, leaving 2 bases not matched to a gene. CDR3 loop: CAWRAGAYEQYF. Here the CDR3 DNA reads TGTGCCTGGAGAGCGGGAGCATACGAGCAGTACTTC.

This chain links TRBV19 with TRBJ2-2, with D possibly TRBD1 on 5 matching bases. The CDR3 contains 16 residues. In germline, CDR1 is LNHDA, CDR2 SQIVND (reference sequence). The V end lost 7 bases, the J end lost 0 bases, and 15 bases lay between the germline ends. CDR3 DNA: TGTGCCAGTACCACCACAGGCGCCACGAACACCGGGGAGCTGTTTTTT. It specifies CASTTTGATNTGELFF.

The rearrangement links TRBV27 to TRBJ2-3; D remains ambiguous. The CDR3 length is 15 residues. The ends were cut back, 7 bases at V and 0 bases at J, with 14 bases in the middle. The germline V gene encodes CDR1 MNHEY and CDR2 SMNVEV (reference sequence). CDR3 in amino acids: CASTSSEFSTDTQYF. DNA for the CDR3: TGTGCCAGCACCTCATCAGAATTTAGCACAGATACGCAGTATTTT.

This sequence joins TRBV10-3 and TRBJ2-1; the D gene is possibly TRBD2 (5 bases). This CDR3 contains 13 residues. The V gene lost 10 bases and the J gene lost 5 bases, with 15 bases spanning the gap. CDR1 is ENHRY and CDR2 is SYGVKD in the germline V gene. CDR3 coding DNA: TGTGCCACCGCGGAGGCCCCCAACAATGAGCAGTTCTTC. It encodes CATAEAPNNEQFF.

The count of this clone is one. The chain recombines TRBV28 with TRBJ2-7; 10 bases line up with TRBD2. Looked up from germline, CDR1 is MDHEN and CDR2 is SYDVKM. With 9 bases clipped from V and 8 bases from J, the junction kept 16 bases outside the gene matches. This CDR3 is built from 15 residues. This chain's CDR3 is CASSKRVGLAPKQYF. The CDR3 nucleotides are TGTGCCAGTTCGAAGAGGGTGGGACTAGCGCCAAAGCAGTACTTC.

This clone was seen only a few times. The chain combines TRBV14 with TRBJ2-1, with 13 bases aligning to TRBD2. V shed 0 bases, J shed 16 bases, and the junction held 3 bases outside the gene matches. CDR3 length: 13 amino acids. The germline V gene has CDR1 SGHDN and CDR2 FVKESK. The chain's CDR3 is CASSQDRTSGRFF. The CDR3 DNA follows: TGTGCCAGCAGCCAAGATCGGACTAGCGGGAGATTCTTC.

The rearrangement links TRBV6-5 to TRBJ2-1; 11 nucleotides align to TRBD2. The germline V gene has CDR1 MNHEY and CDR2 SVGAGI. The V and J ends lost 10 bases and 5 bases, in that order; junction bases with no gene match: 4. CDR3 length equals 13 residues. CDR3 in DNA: TGTGCCACCCCACTAGCGGGAGACAATGAGCAGTTCTTC. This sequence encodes CATPLAGDNEQFF.

The CDR3 reads CASSLLGQVNTDTQYF. In DNA form, the CDR3 reads TGTGCCAGCAGTTTATTGGGACAGGTGAACACAGATACGCAGTATTTT. The V gene is TRBV27, the J gene TRBJ2-3; the match to TRBD1 covers 8 bases. Germline V gives CDR1 MNHEY, CDR2 SMNVEV (reference sequence). V shed 1 base, J shed 2 bases, and the junction held 5 bases outside the gene matches. This CDR3 has 16 residues.

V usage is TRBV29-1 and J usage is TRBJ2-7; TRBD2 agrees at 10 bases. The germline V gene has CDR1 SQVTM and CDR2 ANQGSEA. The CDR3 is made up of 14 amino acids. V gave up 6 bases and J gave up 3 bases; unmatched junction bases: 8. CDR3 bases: TGCAGCGTGGGCGGACTAGCGGCAGACTACGAGCAGTACTTC. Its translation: CSVGGLAADYEQYF.